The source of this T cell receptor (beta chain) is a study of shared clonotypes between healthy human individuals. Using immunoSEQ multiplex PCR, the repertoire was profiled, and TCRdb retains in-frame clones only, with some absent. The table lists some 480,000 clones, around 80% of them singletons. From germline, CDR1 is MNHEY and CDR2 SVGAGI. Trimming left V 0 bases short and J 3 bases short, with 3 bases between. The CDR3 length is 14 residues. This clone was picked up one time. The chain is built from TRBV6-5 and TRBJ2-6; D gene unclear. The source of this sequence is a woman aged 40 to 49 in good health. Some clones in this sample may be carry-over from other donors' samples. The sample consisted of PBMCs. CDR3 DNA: TGTGCCAGCAGTTACTCTGGTGGGGCCAACGTCCTGACTTTC. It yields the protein CASSYSGGANVLTF.